This TCR beta chain was identified in a study of T cell repertoires in aging, cancer and after chemotherapy. Study-wide results and limits: Age-matched healthy donors had significantly more diverse, less clonal blood TCR repertoires than untreated cancer patients. In healthy donors, age-related TCR diversity loss mainly reflected lost richness.

Looked up from germline, CDR1 is ENHRY and CDR2 is SYGVKD. This CDR3 spans 16 amino acids. Trimming removed 0 bases at V and 4 bases at J, with 10 bases between. This clonotype occurred many times. Its antigen is undetermined. A mixed TRB-A/B primer pool amplified rearranged TRB by multiplex touch-down PCR. A single record per CDR3 protein comes from TCRdb applying MiXCR to the multiplex PCR reads. The sample lists around 9,300 distinct CDR3 sequences, more than 20% seen once, with about an eighth in the top ten. Amplification of TCR beta used genomic DNA extracted from peripheral blood. The genes are TRBV10-3 and TRBJ2-6; no firm D call. The TCR comes from a human donor with a blood cancer. The donor label of this sample is uncertain. Specimen: blood. In DNA form, the CDR3 reads TGTGCCATCAGTGAGTCGCCCGTTTTCGGGGCCAACGTCCTGACTTTC. Its translation is CAISESPVFGANVLTF.